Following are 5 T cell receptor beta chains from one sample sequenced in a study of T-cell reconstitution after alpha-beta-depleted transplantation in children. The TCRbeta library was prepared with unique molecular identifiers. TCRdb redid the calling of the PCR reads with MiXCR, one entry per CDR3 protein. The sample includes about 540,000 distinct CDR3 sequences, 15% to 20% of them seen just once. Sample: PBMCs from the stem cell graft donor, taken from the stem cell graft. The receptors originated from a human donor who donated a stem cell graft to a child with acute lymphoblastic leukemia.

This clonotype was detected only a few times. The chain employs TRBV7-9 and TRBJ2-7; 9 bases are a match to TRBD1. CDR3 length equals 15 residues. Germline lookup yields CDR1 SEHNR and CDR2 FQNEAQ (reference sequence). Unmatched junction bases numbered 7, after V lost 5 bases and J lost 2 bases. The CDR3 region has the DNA TGTGCCAGCAGCGATACCGGGACAGGGACCTACGAGCAGTACTTC. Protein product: CASSDTGTGTYEQYF.

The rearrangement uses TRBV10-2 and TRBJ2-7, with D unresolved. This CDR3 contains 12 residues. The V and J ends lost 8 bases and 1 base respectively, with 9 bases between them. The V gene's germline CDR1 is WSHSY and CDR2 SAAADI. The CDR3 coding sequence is TGCGCCAGCCTCGGCCCATCCTACGAGCAGTACTTC. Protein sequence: CASLGPSYEQYF.

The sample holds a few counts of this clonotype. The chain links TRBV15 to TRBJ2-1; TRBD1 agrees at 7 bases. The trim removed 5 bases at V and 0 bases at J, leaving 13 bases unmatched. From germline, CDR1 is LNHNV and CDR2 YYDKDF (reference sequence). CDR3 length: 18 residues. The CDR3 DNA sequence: TGTGCCACCAGCGGCGATCAGTTACAGGGGCACTCCTACAATGAGCAGTTCTTC. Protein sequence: CATSGDQLQGHSYNEQFF.

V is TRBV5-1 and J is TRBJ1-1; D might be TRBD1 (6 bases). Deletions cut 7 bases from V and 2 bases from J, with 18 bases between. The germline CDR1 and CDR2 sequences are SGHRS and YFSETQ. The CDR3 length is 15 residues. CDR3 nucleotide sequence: TGCGCCAGCGACATCGGTGGGACAAGAAACACTGAAGCTTTCTTT. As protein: CASDIGGTRNTEAFF.

The CDR3 DNA reads as TGTGCCAGCAGCTTAGATAGCAGACTGAACACTGAAGCTTTCTTT. Protein product: CASSLDSRLNTEAFF. This chain links TRBV7-2 with TRBJ1-1, with D uncertain. Germline CDR1 and CDR2: SGHTA and FQGNSA. The CDR3 has 15 residues. V was trimmed by 1 base and J by 0 bases, leaving 9 bases between them.